This T cell receptor (beta chain) came from a study of blood T cell repertoires in COVID-19. Assay used: immunoSEQ multiplex PCR; TCRdb lists only in-frame clones, some missing. Among about 110,000 clones, 81% were seen once, and the ten largest hold roughly two fifths. CDR3 length equals 17 residues. V trimming: 1 base; J trimming: 4 bases; junction bases outside the gene matches: 8. CDR1 and CDR2 (germline): KGHSH, LQKENI. The source of this sequence is a man older than 75 with acute or convalescent COVID-19. The sequencing input was peripheral blood. V is TRBV18 and J is TRBJ1-3; 9 bases agree with TRBD1. For the CDR3, the DNA is TGTGCCAGCTCACCACTAATAACAGGGGGCTTCGGAAACACCATATATTTT. As protein: CASSPLITGGFGNTIYF.